This TCR beta chain appears in the sequencing data of a study of somatic mutations in cytotoxic T cells in rheumatoid arthritis. Study-wide points: The authors did not know the antigen targets of the expanded CD8+ clones.

To note about this clone: The antigen is not known.

Some clones are missing from TCRdb's copy, which holds only in-frame ones; the method was immunoSEQ multiplex PCR. The table lists around 24,000 clones, about 81% of them singletons. Sequencing was carried out using CD8+ T cells sorted from blood. This receptor was obtained from a man aged 50 to 59 in good health.

In DNA form, the CDR3 reads TGTGCCAGCAGTTTGAAAGGGCAGGCCTACGAGCAGTACTTC. Translating gives CASSLKGQAYEQYF. This rearrangement joins TRBV27 to TRBJ2-7; D unclear. V lost 3 bases, J lost 2 bases, and 11 bases lay in between. The germline V gene encodes CDR1 MNHEY and CDR2 SMNVEV (reference sequence). This CDR3 is built from 14 residues.